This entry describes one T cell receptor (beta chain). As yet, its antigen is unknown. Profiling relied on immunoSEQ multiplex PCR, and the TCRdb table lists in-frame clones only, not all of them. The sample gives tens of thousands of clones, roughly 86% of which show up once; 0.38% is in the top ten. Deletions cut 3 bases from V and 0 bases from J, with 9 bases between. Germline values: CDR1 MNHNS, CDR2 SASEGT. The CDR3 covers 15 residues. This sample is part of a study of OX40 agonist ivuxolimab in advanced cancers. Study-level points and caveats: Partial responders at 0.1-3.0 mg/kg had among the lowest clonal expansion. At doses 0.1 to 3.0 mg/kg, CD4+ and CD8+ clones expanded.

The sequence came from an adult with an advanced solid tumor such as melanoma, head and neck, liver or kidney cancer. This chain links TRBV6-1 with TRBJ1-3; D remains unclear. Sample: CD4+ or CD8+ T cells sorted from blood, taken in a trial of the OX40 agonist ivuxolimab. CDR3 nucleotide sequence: TGTGCCAGCAGTGAGGGAGCTCGCTCTGGAAACACCATATATTTT. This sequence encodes CASSEGARSGNTIYF.